This TCR beta chain comes out of a study of blood T cells in healthy people across ages. This clonotype has only a few counts. Its antigen remains unknown. A second PCR of 7 to 11 cycles used a sample-barcoded 5' primer and a J-beta primer mix. Each cDNA molecule was tagged by a template-switch adaptor that had 12 random nucleotides. TCRdb analysed the 5' RACE reads with MiXCR anew, one entry per CDR3 protein. The profile shows around 1.5 million distinct CDR3 sequences, approximately 32% of them singletons. The study, taken as a whole, reports: Lack of knowledge of donor CMV status possibly confounded expanded clonotype changes. Naive T cell percentage and TCR beta diversity correlated strongly. Compared with aged donors, long-lived donors showed fewer expanded clones, suggesting selection.

The CDR3 is 15 amino acids. Per the germline V gene, CDR1 is DFQATT and CDR2 is SNEGSKA (reference sequence). J lost 2 bases, V lost 1 base, and 5 bases had no gene match. Sample: blood. This sequence was found in a woman aged 25 to 39 in good health. V is TRBV20-1 and J is TRBJ2-3; 8 bases agree with TRBD1. This CDR3 reads CSARAGQGVTDTQYF. The CDR3 bases are TGCAGTGCTAGAGCCGGACAGGGAGTCACAGATACGCAGTATTTT.